The source of this T cell receptor beta chain is a study of cytomegalovirus exposure and HLA in healthy donors. Whole-study findings and limits: Most likely, a cluster of highly shared sequence variants arose as a sequencing artifact. Trimming of TCR beta V- and J-genes showed a link, identified in a later analysis, to a missense DCLRE1C variant.

Germline-derived CDR1 and CDR2 are SEHNR and FQNEAQ (reference sequence). This CDR3 region has 16 residues. The PCR was carried out with 60 Vbeta primers and 13 Jbeta primers. The table came from immunoSEQ multiplex PCR; TCRdb's copy has only in-frame clones and leaves some out. The data contain about 60,000 clones, about 71% of them seen just once; the ten biggest clones take up just under 20%. Turning to this clone: The antigen is undetermined. Compared with germline, one end of the junction differs, possibly owing to a read error.

This TCR was recovered from a woman between 55 and 75 years old in good health and CMV-seropositive. The sample comprised PBMCs. The V gene is TRBV7-9, the J gene TRBJ1-2; TRBD1 matches at 9 bases. The CDR3 coding sequence is TGTTCCAGCAGCTTAGCCTCTGTCGGGACAGGGTTGGGCTACACCTTC. Residues: CSSSLASVGTGLGYTF.